The rows below give T cell receptor beta chains drawn from one sample of a study of OX40 agonist ivuxolimab in advanced cancers. Profiling relied on immunoSEQ multiplex PCR, and the TCRdb table lists in-frame clones only, not all of them. The repertoire holds approximately 58,000 clones, with roughly 85% as singletons. The starting material was CD4+ or CD8+ T cells sorted from blood, obtained in a trial of the OX40 agonist ivuxolimab. These receptors were collected from an adult with an advanced solid tumor such as melanoma, head and neck, liver or kidney cancer. Both conserved end residues are part of each CDR3. Fields, in order: D gene, clone size, V gene, J gene, CDR3 DNA, CDR3 protein. The D gene is left open where the match is weak. For some rows the clone size is stated as once, few or many, or as a class when expanded; others skip it.

-	few	TRBV5-6	TRBJ1-2	TGTGCCAGCAGCTTGTCAGTTGGCTATGGCTACACCTTC	CASSLSVGYGYTF
-	-	TRBV19	TRBJ1-5	TGTGCCAGTTCGAAGGGCTTCGCGGCCCAGCATTTT	CASSKGFAAQHF
-	-	TRBV6-4	TRBJ2-1	TGTGCCAGCAGTCAGGGGGGGGGATCCTACAATGAGCAGTTCTTC	CASSQGGGSYNEQFF
-	-	TRBV19	TRBJ2-1	TGTGCCAGTAGTATAAGCGACTCCTACAATGAGCAGTTCTTC	CASSISDSYNEQFF
-	-	TRBV9	TRBJ2-2	TGTGCCAGCAGCGTAGCTACTAGCCCGCTCACCGGGGAGCTGTTTTTT	CASSVATSPLTGELFF
TRBD1	-	TRBV7-2	TRBJ1-2	TGTGCCAGCAGCTCCTCTCAACAGGGGGCGTACTATGGCTACACCTTC	CASSSSQQGAYYGYTF
-	-	TRBV7-2	TRBJ2-3	TGTGCCAGCAGCCCTATCCCGAGCGGGCTAGGAGATGTGCAGTATTTT	CASSPIPSGLGDVQYF
-	-	TRBV2	TRBJ1-5	TGTGCCAGCAGCTCCCGACGGACCAATCAGCCCCAGCATTTT	CASSSRRTNQPQHF
-	-	TRBV6-9	TRBJ1-5	TGTGCCAGCGGTAATCAGCCCCAGCATTTT	CASGNQPQHF
-	-	TRBV28	TRBJ2-1	TGTGCCAGCAGAGTGGGCAATGAGCAGTTCTTC	CASRVGNEQFF
-	-	TRBV9	TRBJ1-2	TGTGCCAGCAGCGTAAAAGAGGGGCAGCCCTATGGCTACACCTTC	CASSVKEGQPYGYTF
-	-	TRBV5-6	TRBJ1-1	TGTGCCAGCAGCTTGGCCGCGGGGGCGGTATACACTGAAGCTTTCTTT	CASSLAAGAVYTEAFF
TRBD1	-	TRBV7-8	TRBJ2-1	TGTGCCAGCAGCCCCCGGACAGGGGGCAGTGAGCAGTTCTTC	CASSPRTGGSEQFF
-	few	TRBV28	TRBJ2-6	TGTGCCAGCAGTCAAGGGGGCTCTGGGGCCAACGTCCTGACTTTC	CASSQGGSGANVLTF
-	-	TRBV28	TRBJ1-3	TGTGCCAGCAGCCAATCCCCTGGAAACACCATATATTTT	CASSQSPGNTIYF
-	-	TRBV19	TRBJ1-5	TGTGCCAGTAGTAGAATGGGTGATCAGCCCCAGCATTTT	CASSRMGDQPQHF
-	-	TRBV28	TRBJ2-3	TGTGCCAGCAGCGGACGGCCCACAGATACGCAGTATTTT	CASSGRPTDTQYF
-	-	TRBV6-7	TRBJ2-6	TGTGCCAGCAGCACCTCTGGGGCCAACGTCCTGACTTTC	CASSTSGANVLTF
-	-	TRBV7-8	TRBJ1-3	TGTGCCAGCAGCTTACCCACTGGATCCTCTGGAAACACCATATATTTT	CASSLPTGSSGNTIYF
-	once	TRBV2	TRBJ2-3	TGTGCCAGCAGTGAAGATAAGGGCGGGGATACGCAGTATTTT	CASSEDKGGDTQYF
-	-	TRBV9	TRBJ2-3	TGTGCCAGCAGCGTAACTGTGGCAGGCTCCGTTGATACGCAGTATTTT	CASSVTVAGSVDTQYF
TRBD2	-	TRBV28	TRBJ2-7	TGTGCCAGCAGTTCCCCTGAGGGGGTACTAGCGGGAGGTTACGAGCAGTACTTC	CASSSPEGVLAGGYEQYF
-	-	TRBV25-1	TRBJ1-1	TGTGCCAGCACCCGGGACACTGAAGCTTTCTTT	CASTRDTEAFF
TRBD2	-	TRBV29-1	TRBJ2-7	TGCAGCGTCATAGCGGGGGATACCTACGAGCAGTACTTC	CSVIAGDTYEQYF
-	-	TRBV2	TRBJ2-5	TGTGCCAGCAGGCTGGGAGTGGAAGAGACCCAGTACTTC	CASRLGVEETQYF
-	-	TRBV7-2	TRBJ2-7	TGTGCCACCGAGGGGCGTAGCTCCTACGAGCAGTACTTC	CATEGRSSYEQYF
-	-	TRBV28	TRBJ2-2	TGTGCCAGCAGTTTACTTTTCAGTTACACCGGGGAGCTGTTTTTT	CASSLLFSYTGELFF
TRBD2	-	TRBV19	TRBJ2-1	TGTGCCAGTAGTTTAGCCGGGACTAGCGCGTACAATGAGCAGTTCTTC	CASSLAGTSAYNEQFF
-	-	TRBV27	TRBJ1-1	TGTGCCAGCAGTTTAGAAGGGGGCACTGAAGCTTTCTTT	CASSLEGGTEAFF
-	-	TRBV6-5	TRBJ1-1	TGTGCCAGCAGTTCTAAGATAACTGAAGCTTTCTTT	CASSSKITEAFF
-	-	TRBV21-1	TRBJ2-1	TGTGCCAGCAGCGGGGCGGAGCTTCATGAGCAGTTCTTC	CASSGAELHEQFF
TRBD1	-	TRBV7-9	TRBJ2-5	TGTGCCAGCAGCCACGGACAGGGCAACCAAGAGACCCAGTACTTC	CASSHGQGNQETQYF
-	-	TRBV5-4	TRBJ2-3	TGTGCCAGCAGCGCGGAACTAAAGACTAGGATTGCAGATACGCAGTATTTT	CASSAELKTRIADTQYF
-	few	TRBV7-3	TRBJ2-1	TGTGCCAGCAGTCGGAGCGGAAGCTCCTACAATGAGCAGTTCTTC	CASSRSGSSYNEQFF
-	-	TRBV4-2	TRBJ1-1	TGTGCCAGCAGCCAAGAACCTCTTGGGGCTTTCTTT	CASSQEPLGAFF
TRBD1	once	TRBV6-1	TRBJ2-3	TGTGCCAGCAGTGGCCGAACAGGGGGCAGGAGCACAGATACGCAGTATTTT	CASSGRTGGRSTDTQYF
-	-	TRBV7-2	TRBJ2-7	TGTGCCAGCAGCTTATCTCCTAGCTCCTACGAGCAGTACTTC	CASSLSPSSYEQYF
-	-	TRBV19	TRBJ2-3	TGTGCCAGTAGTATCGCTCCGACCGATTATAGCACAGATACGCAGTATTTT	CASSIAPTDYSTDTQYF
TRBD1	once	TRBV14	TRBJ2-4	TGTGCCAGCAGCCAAGGGGACAGGGGAACCATTCAGTACTTC	CASSQGDRGTIQYF
-	-	TRBV18	TRBJ2-4	TGTGCCAGCTCACCACCTCCAGGGGAAGCCAAAAACATTCAGTACTTC	CASSPPPGEAKNIQYF
-	once	TRBV6-4	TRBJ2-3	TGTGCCAGCAGTGACTTGGGGCGGGGCGCGACAGATACGCAGTATTTT	CASSDLGRGATDTQYF
-	once	TRBV7-9	TRBJ2-7	TGTGCCAGCAGCTGGACAGCCATGGGGGAGCAGTACTTC	CASSWTAMGEQYF
TRBD1	-	TRBV5-1	TRBJ2-1	TGCGCCAGCAGCTCCACAGGGGGCTTAATCGATGAGCAGTTCTTC	CASSSTGGLIDEQFF
TRBD1	-	TRBV27	TRBJ2-2	TGTGCCAGCAGTCCGGGACAGGGCCTTACCGGGGAGCTGTTTTTT	CASSPGQGLTGELFF
-	-	TRBV5-8	TRBJ1-2	TGTGCCAGCAGTCGAGGCCACGGACTTGTGGGCTACACCTTC	CASSRGHGLVGYTF
-	few	TRBV10-3	TRBJ2-7	TGTGCCATCAGTGAGTCGACAGAAACTTCCTACGAGCAGTACTTC	CAISESTETSYEQYF
TRBD1	-	TRBV4-3	TRBJ1-4	TGCGCCAGCAGCCAAGATCTGATGGGACAGGGAACGAGTTCTGTTGAAAAACTGTTTTTT	CASSQDLMGQGTSSVEKLFF
-	-	TRBV7-2	TRBJ2-5	TGTGCCAGCAGCACTCCGGGCCAACTGGCGCAGTACTTC	CASSTPGQLAQYF
TRBD1	-	TRBV28	TRBJ1-4	TGTGCCAGCAGTTTAGGGACAGAGAATGAAAAACTGTTTTTT	CASSLGTENEKLFF
-	-	TRBV19	TRBJ1-5	TGTGCCAGTAGTATTGGGTTGTCTGGTGCGCATTTT	CASSIGLSGAHF
TRBD2	-	TRBV9	TRBJ2-1	TGTGCCAGCAGCCTAGTCGGGACTAGCGGCTACAATGAGCAGTTCTTC	CASSLVGTSGYNEQFF
-	once	TRBV4-2	TRBJ2-3	TGTGCCAGCAGCCACCCGGAGAAGCAAGCGGTTACAGATACGCAGTATTTT	CASSHPEKQAVTDTQYF
-	once	TRBV21-1	TRBJ2-7	TGTGCCAGCAGCAAAGTTTTCCCTAGCGGGAGCTCCGGGCGCTACGAGCAGTACTTC	CASSKVFPSGSSGRYEQYF
-	-	TRBV19	TRBJ2-2	TGTGCCAGTAAATGGACAGTAACGGCCGGGGAGCTGTTTTTT	CASKWTVTAGELFF